This T cell receptor (beta chain) was sequenced during a study of T cell responses to AZD1222 COVID-19 vaccine. Study observations and caveats: Across spike, vaccine-associated CD4 TCRs were found, dominant at 160-218 and 743-854. Females outnumbered males among donors, who were mostly white British; clonal diversity was possibly underestimated. The peak T cell response came first, and repertoires were sampled only after it.

Analysis merged second doses at about 4 or about 12 weeks. Produced via immunoSEQ multiplex PCR; TCRdb's table is partial and in-frame only. The table includes about 80,000 clones, 70% to 90% detected once. On this clone itself: Its antigen remains unknown.

Per the germline V gene, CDR1 is MGHDK and CDR2 is SYGVNS. The V end was cut by 5 bases, the J end by 10 bases, with 14 bases between. The CDR3 totals 12 residues. The clonotype originates from an adult who received the AZD1222 COVID-19 vaccine. This material consisted of peripheral blood, taken 28 days after the second AZD1222 dose. The rearrangement links TRBV25-1 to TRBJ1-1; D might be TRBD1 (5 bases). The CDR3 sequence: CASSTRDRPAFF. CDR3 nucleotides: TGTGCCAGCAGTACCCGGGACCGGCCAGCTTTCTTT.